This T cell receptor (beta chain) was documented in a study of response to subunit inactivated influenza vaccine. General study results and limits: Authors suggested each seasonal flu vaccination may recruit only limited numbers of new T cells.

TCRdb called the RT-PCR reads again in MiXCR, with one record for every CDR3 protein. This sample has about 480,000 distinct CDR3 sequences, with approximately 9.9% found just once. This clonotype was seen a handful of times. Its antigen is still unknown. Germline CDR1 SGHAT, CDR2 FQNNGV. The CDR3 spans 15 residues. V was pared by 1 base and J by 7 bases, with 4 bases of the junction left unmatched. The sequence came from a man aged 50 or older who received an inactivated influenza vaccine. The chain is built from TRBV11-2 and TRBJ2-7; 13 nucleotides agree with TRBD2. This specimen consisted of PBMCs from blood, obtained more than 35 days after vaccination. CDR3 region: CASSLVRTSGSEQYF. CDR3 DNA sequence: TGTGCCAGCAGCTTAGTCCGGACTAGCGGGAGTGAGCAGTACTTC.